The 25 T cell receptor beta chains given below trace back to one sample, sequenced in a study of blood T cells in healthy people across ages. It was with a sample-barcoded 5' primer and a J-beta primer mix that a second PCR of roughly 7 to 12 cycles was run. TCRdb itself ran the 5' RACE reads through MiXCR, one entry per CDR3 protein. The sample yields 1.4 million or so distinct CDR3 sequences, roughly 43% seen once. The specimen was blood. The receptors here all came from a woman aged 18-35 years in good health.

The chain employs TRBV7-9 and TRBJ2-7; D gene unclear. The CDR3 totals 13 residues. V was shortened by 5 bases and J by 9 bases, with 17 bases between the two germline ends. Germline V lookup: CDR1 SEHNR, CDR2 FQNEAQ (reference sequence). This CDR3 is CASSEGESLGQYF. The CDR3 coding sequence is TGTGCCAGCAGCGAAGGTGAATCGCTGGGGCAGTACTTC.

V usage is TRBV12-3 or TRBV12-4 and J usage is TRBJ1-1, with D unclear. The germline V and J ends were trimmed by 4 bases and 6 bases, with 21 bases remaining between them. CDR3 size: 16 residues. The CDR3 coding sequence is TGTGCCAGCAGTTGGCGGGTTCCCTTGGCTGGCGCTGAAGCTTTCTTT. Residues: CASSWRVPLAGAEAFF.

This clonotype was picked up a small number of times. The germline gene is not matched at one end of the junction; a read error may be the cause. The V call is TRBV7-2, the J call TRBJ2-7; D unclear. The CDR3 totals 12 residues. The germline gives CDR1 SGHTA, CDR2 FQGNSA. CDR3 DNA: TGTGCCAGCAGCTTGGGGTCCTACGAGCGGTACTTC. Translation: CASSLGSYERYF.

The CDR3 spells CASSYSRAGRGDGYTF. CDR3 sequence (DNA): TGTGCCAGCAGTTACTCTCGGGCAGGCAGGGGTGATGGCTACACCTTC. The V call is TRBV6-5, the J call TRBJ1-2; D possibly corresponds to TRBD1 (6 bases). CDR1 is MNHEY, CDR2 SVGAGI, per germline. This CDR3 has 16 residues. V was shortened by 0 bases and J by 6 bases, with 17 bases between the two germline ends.

The chain joins TRBV4-1 to TRBJ1-2; 7 nucleotides match TRBD1. Germline V gene data show CDR1 as MGHRA and CDR2 as YSYEKL. CDR3 length equals 17 residues. Germline trimming cut 2 bases from V and 2 bases from J; bases unmatched to any gene: 11. The CDR3 DNA reads as TGCGCCAGCAGCCAACCTCTTAGACAGGGATGGAACTATGGCTACACCTTC. It is translated as CASSQPLRQGWNYGYTF.

There are a few counts of this clonotype. V and J are TRBV3-1 and TRBJ2-5; D is ambiguous. The DNA end favors TRBJ2-7, so the J call may be wrong. CDR3 length: 14 amino acids. Germline values: CDR1 LGHDT, CDR2 YNNKEL (reference sequence). CDR3 bases: TGTGCCAGCAGCCCTTATCCTGCCGCTCCCGAGCAGTACTTC. Translated: CASSPYPAAPEQYF.

The chain links TRBV5-1 to TRBJ2-1, with TRBD2 matching over 9 bases. The CDR3 loop spans 16 amino acids. J was trimmed by 4 bases and V by 0 bases; bases with no gene match: 5. Germline V CDR1 and CDR2: SGHRS, YFSETQ. The CDR3 protein is CASSLEAAGGYNEQFF. In nucleotides, the CDR3 is TGCGCCAGCAGCTTGGAAGCAGCGGGGGGTTACAATGAGCAGTTCTTC.

V and J are TRBV27 and TRBJ2-1; perhaps TRBD1 as D (6 bases). Between the trimmed V and J ends, which lost 5 bases and 4 bases, there was a span of 12 bases. Germline values: CDR1 MNHEY, CDR2 SMNVEV (reference sequence). CDR3 length: 14 residues. CDR3 nucleotides: TGTGCCAGCAGTGTTTGGCAGGGGTACAATGAGCAGTTCTTC. As protein: CASSVWQGYNEQFF.

About this clonotype itself: At one end, the junction sequence differs from germline, possibly due to a read error. This rearrangement joins TRBV12-3 or TRBV12-4 to TRBJ2-3, with D maybe TRBD1 (6 bases). This CDR3 comprises 12 residues. CDR3 sequence (DNA): TGTACCAGCAGTTTGGGGGCGGATACGCAGTATTTT. Protein product: CTSSLGADTQYF.

This chain links TRBV3-1 with TRBJ2-1; 8 bases agree with TRBD2. CDR3 length equals 16 residues. The V gene's germline CDR1 is LGHDT and CDR2 YNNKEL (reference sequence). V dropped 4 bases and J dropped 3; count of bases not matched to a gene: 8. Here the CDR3 reads CASSRTGGRSYNEQFF. The CDR3 nucleotides read TGTGCCAGCAGCCGCACGGGGGGGCGAAGCTACAATGAGCAGTTCTTC.

The gene calls are TRBV4-3 and TRBJ2-1; no clear D gene. V gave up 2 bases and J gave up 3 bases, with 11 bases separating them. Germline V gives CDR1 LGHNA, CDR2 YSLEER. This CDR3 contains 15 residues. The CDR3 region has the DNA TGCGCCAGCAGCCAACCTCGCGCTAGCTACAATGAGCAGTTCTTC. As protein: CASSQPRASYNEQFF.

There are a few counts of this clonotype. The chain joins TRBV15 to TRBJ2-1; 11 nucleotides line up with TRBD2. The DNA end is a closer match to TRBJ2-7, so the J assignment may be wrong. Looked up from germline, CDR1 is LNHNV and CDR2 is YYDKDF (reference sequence). The CDR3 is made up of 17 amino acids. Here the CDR3 DNA reads TGTGCCACCAGCAGACCTCCGGGACTAGCGGACTACAATGAGCAGTACTTC. Its protein is CATSRPPGLADYNEQYF.

This clonotype was picked up many times. The CDR3 DNA reads as TGCAGTGCACAGAGGGAAAATCAGCCCCAGCATTTT. It encodes CSAQRENQPQHF. The chain employs TRBV20-1 and TRBJ1-5; no firm D call. The CDR3 runs to 12 residues. Germline V CDR1 and CDR2: DFQATT, SNEGSKA (reference sequence). The ends were cut back, 6 bases at V and 4 bases at J, with 10 bases in the middle.

The chain carries TRBV20-1 and TRBJ2-7; tentatively, D is TRBD1 (6 bases). The end of the DNA is better explained by TRBJ2-1, so the J call may be wrong. The CDR3 sequence is 14 residues long. CDR1 is DFQATT, CDR2 SNEGSKA, per germline (reference sequence). The CDR3 spells CSARNGQPGYEQFF. In nucleotides, the CDR3 is TGCAGTGCTAGAAACGGACAGCCAGGCTACGAGCAGTTCTTC.

This rearrangement joins TRBV7-2 to TRBJ2-7; 7 bases agree with TRBD1. V trimming: 5 bases; J trimming: 7 bases; junction bases outside the gene matches: 17. The CDR3 consists of 16 residues. Per germline, CDR1 SGHTA and CDR2 FQGNSA. The DNA of the CDR3 is TGTGCCAGCAGCCCCGAGGGGGCAGGCTCCTACAATGAGCAGTACTTC. Its protein is CASSPEGAGSYNEQYF.

The chain links TRBV24-1 to TRBJ1-1, with unresolved D. V was trimmed by 6 bases and J by 6 bases, leaving 7 bases between them. The CDR3 sequence is 11 residues long. Germline V gene sequence: CDR1 KGHDR, CDR2 SFDVKD. Here the CDR3 DNA reads TGTGCCACCAGTTACGGGTCTGAAGCTTTCTTT. Translation: CATSYGSEAFF.

The rearrangement uses TRBV5-6 and TRBJ2-2; D not certain. CDR1 and CDR2 (germline): SGHDT, YYEEEE. The length of the CDR3 is 14 residues. Trimming removed 1 base from V and 3 bases from J, with 7 bases in between. The CDR3 sequence: CASSLLPDTGELFF. In DNA, the CDR3 is TGTGCCAGCAGCTTGCTTCCGGACACCGGGGAGCTGTTTTTT.

As concerns this clonotype: One junction end does not reproduce the germline sequence, and a read error may be involved. This sequence joins TRBV7-2 and TRBJ2-7; D uncertain. This CDR3 spans 15 amino acids. Germline assignment: CDR1 SGHTA and CDR2 FQGNSA. The CDR3 sequence: CASRLGRRGTYEQYF. CDR3 DNA sequence: TGTGCCAGCCGCTTAGGCCGTCGAGGAACCTACGAGCAGTACTTC.

The gene calls are TRBV20-1 and TRBJ2-7, with 7 bases fitting TRBD1. After removal of 6 bases from V and 12 bases from J, the junction contained 17 bases not matched to a gene. Per germline, CDR1 DFQATT and CDR2 SNEGSKA (reference sequence). The CDR3 sequence is 13 residues long. CDR3 coding DNA: TGCAGTGCCACTCGGGACAGACAAGAGACCCGGTACTTC. This translates into CSATRDRQETRYF.

The V gene is TRBV20-1, the J gene TRBJ2-5; the match to TRBD1 covers 8 bases. CDR1 is DFQATT, CDR2 SNEGSKA, per germline (reference sequence). The CDR3 runs to 12 residues. The junction had 1 base not matched to a gene; V was cut back by 4 bases and J by 3 bases. The CDR3 reads CSAMGQEETQYF. CDR3 nucleotides: TGCAGTGCTATGGGACAGGAAGAGACCCAGTACTTC.

A few counts support this clonotype. The V and J genes are TRBV7-9 and TRBJ2-1; 7 bases map to TRBD2. The V gene's germline CDR1 is SEHNR and CDR2 FQNEAQ (reference sequence). This CDR3 is 14 amino acids long. V lost 8 bases, J lost 5 bases, and 9 bases stayed unmatched. CDR3 sequence: CASWGGIWDNEQFF. CDR3 bases: TGTGCCAGCTGGGGGGGAATTTGGGACAATGAGCAGTTCTTC.

CDR3 sequence (DNA): TGTGCCAGCCGGAACACCGGGGAGCTGTTTTTT. Its translation is CASRNTGELFF. This sequence joins TRBV25-1 and TRBJ2-2; D remains unclear. Germline V gene sequence: CDR1 MGHDK, CDR2 SYGVNS. V shed 8 bases and J shed 1 base, with 2 bases lying between them. CDR3 length: 11 residues.

The rearrangement joins TRBV4-1 to TRBJ1-2; 8 nucleotides match TRBD1. This CDR3 contains 17 residues. The junction had 9 bases not matched to a gene; V was cut back by 1 base and J by 2 bases. Germline loops: CDR1 MGHRA, CDR2 YSYEKL. CDR3 in DNA: TGCGCCAGCAGCCAAGCTCGTCTCAGGGGGCCAAACTATGGCTACACCTTC. Residues: CASSQARLRGPNYGYTF.

As for this clonotype: One end of the junction varies from germline; a read error may be responsible. The chain employs TRBV6-5 and TRBJ1-2, with TRBD1 matching over 9 bases. Germline-derived CDR1 and CDR2 are MNHEY and SVGAGI. There are 13 residues in the CDR3. CDR3 loop: CACRGTGFGGYTF. The DNA of the CDR3 is TGTGCCTGCAGGGGGACAGGGTTTGGTGGCTACACCTTC.

The V and J genes are TRBV2 and TRBJ1-5; D remains unclear. V lost 7 bases and J 0 bases, leaving 10 bases between the germline ends. The CDR3 totals 14 residues. Germline-derived CDR1 and CDR2 are SNHLY and FYNNEI. CDR3 sequence (DNA): TGTGCCAGCATCGAGGGAAATAGCAATCAGCCCCAGCATTTT. Amino acids: CASIEGNSNQPQHF.